This T cell receptor beta chain was captured by sequencing in a study of blood T cell repertoires in COVID-19. Study context: Acute-phase and convalescent COVID-19 samples originated in the United States, Italy and Spain.

CDR3 length: 13 residues. V gave up 3 bases and J gave up 0 bases, with 5 bases separating them. In germline, CDR1 is MGHDK, CDR2 SYGVNS. The study recruited people aged about 18 to 90 years across about 25 US areas. Participant reports of clinical history set cohort assignment. Recovered participants had two consecutive negative NP/OP PCR tests, healthcare professional clearance, or symptom resolution. Sequencing was performed with immunoSEQ multiplex PCR; in TCRdb, only in-frame clones are kept and a portion is missing. The sample records 150,000 to 200,000 clones, about 90% being singletons. This clone was picked up one time.

Sequenced material: PBMCs or T cells enriched from blood (not recorded which). This receptor was obtained from a woman aged 45-59 years who had recovered from COVID-19. The chain has TRBV25-1 and TRBJ2-5, with D unclear. The CDR3 bases are TGTGCCAGCAGTGACCTATACCAAGAGACCCAGTACTTC. Its translation: CASSDLYQETQYF.